A single sample gave rise to the 19 T cell receptor beta chains below, sequenced in a study of T cells in Graves' hyperthyroidism and ophthalmopathy. TCR beta CDR3 regions were amplified from RNA. Researchers ran a first-round RT-PCR on the TCR CDR3 using the HTBI primer set. TCRdb reprocessed the multiplex PCR reads via MiXCR and lists one record per CDR3 protein. The sample holds about 400,000 distinct CDR3 sequences, 15% to 17% seen once. The material sequenced was blood. These receptors were obtained from a woman under 30 with Graves' hyperthyroidism that later progressed to Graves' ophthalmopathy.

Turning to this clonotype: A read error may be the cause here, since a much bigger clone is one base away. The chain combines TRBV30 with TRBJ2-2; possibly TRBD2 for D (5 bases). The CDR3 sequence is 12 residues long. Germline CDR1 GTSNPN, CDR2 SVGIG (reference sequence). CDR3 nucleotides: TGTGCCTGGTCTCTAGGTCTCGGGGAGCTGGTTTTT. Its translation: CAWSLGLGELVF.

There are many counts of this clonotype. J is TRBJ1-5 and V is TRBV7-9; D unclear. CDR1 is SEHNR and CDR2 is FQNEAQ in the germline V gene (reference sequence). The CDR3 sequence is 13 residues long. The V end lost 1 base, the J end lost 5 bases, and 6 bases lay between the germline ends. CDR3 region: CASSLGTHQPQHF. For the CDR3, the DNA is TGTGCCAGCAGCTTAGGGACCCATCAGCCCCAGCATTTT.

This clonotype occurred many times. The chain carries TRBV20-1 and TRBJ2-2, with 7 bases lining up with TRBD1. The ends lost 0 bases at V and 1 base at J; junction bases unmatched: 5. Germline values: CDR1 DFQATT, CDR2 SNEGSKA (reference sequence). The CDR3 loop spans 16 amino acids. The CDR3 is CSAREWDSLNTGELFF. As DNA, the CDR3 is TGCAGTGCTAGAGAATGGGACAGCTTGAACACCGGGGAGCTGTTTTTT.

Points on this clonotype: This may arise from a read error, as a much more abundant clone is one base away. This chain links TRBV20-1 with TRBJ2-7; D might be TRBD2 (5 bases). CDR1 is DFQATT, CDR2 SNEGSKA, per germline (reference sequence). The CDR3 is 13 amino acids. DNA for the CDR3: TGCAGTGCAGGAGCCGGGATTATCGACGAGCGGTACTTC. It specifies CSAGAGIIDERYF.

This clonotype was counted ten times or more. J is TRBJ2-7 and V is TRBV2; 11 nucleotides match TRBD2. There are 15 residues in the CDR3. V trimming: 6 bases; J trimming: 0 bases; junction bases outside the gene matches: 4. Germline CDR1 reads SNHLY; CDR2 reads FYNNEI. The CDR3 DNA sequence: TGTGCCAGCAGCGGGGGACTAGCGGCCTCCTACGAGCAGTACTTC. This encodes CASSGGLAASYEQYF.

This clonotype appeared a few times. The chain has TRBV6-4 and TRBJ2-3; D may be TRBD2 (5 bases). Germline V gene data show CDR1 as MRHNA and CDR2 as SNTAGT. Trimming took off 2 bases at V and 1 base at J, with 13 bases between the two ends. The CDR3 runs to 16 residues. This CDR3 reads CASSDAGGTGTDTQYF. CDR3 DNA: TGTGCCAGCAGTGACGCGGGCGGAACAGGCACAGATACGCAGTATTTT.

The rearrangement links TRBV7-2 to TRBJ2-1, with 7 bases fitting TRBD2. Losses at the gene ends were 0 bases for V and 8 bases for J; bases not matched to a gene: 10. The CDR3 runs 16 residues. CDR1 is SGHTA, CDR2 FQGNSA, per germline. CDR3 bases: TGTGCCAGCAGCTTAGCCCCAGGACTAGTCAGCCATGAGCAGTTCTTC. Translating gives CASSLAPGLVSHEQFF.

This clonotype came up many times. The V call is TRBV28, the J call TRBJ1-3, with D perhaps TRBD1 (5 bases). In germline, CDR1 is MDHEN, CDR2 SYDVKM. The CDR3 has 18 amino acids. Trimming removed 0 bases at V and 2 bases at J, with 17 bases between. The DNA of the CDR3 is TGTGCCAGCAGTTTATGGGCTACTGCCCCCAGGGCTGGAAACACCATATATTTT. It translates to CASSLWATAPRAGNTIYF. Filled out from reference TRBV28 and TRBJ1-3, the complete variable domain reads DVKVTQSSRYLVKRTGEKVFLECVQDMDHENMFWYRQDPGLGLRLIYFSYDVKMKEKGDIPEGYSVSREKKERFSLILESASTNQTSMYLCASSLWATAPRAGNTIYFGEGSWLTVV.

This clonotype was seen a few times. The chain is built from TRBV24-1 and TRBJ2-7, with 15 bases lining up with TRBD2. Looked up from germline, CDR1 is KGHDR and CDR2 is SFDVKD. This CDR3 has 16 amino acids. Losses at the gene ends were 4 bases for V and 7 bases for J; bases not matched to a gene: 7. CDR3 protein: CATSEVGTSGRREQYF. CDR3 bases: TGTGCCACCAGTGAAGTCGGGACTAGCGGGAGGAGGGAGCAGTACTTC.

The table lists this clonotype with a few counts. This sequence joins TRBV10-2 and TRBJ1-4; D is unclear. The germline V and J ends were trimmed by 10 bases and 7 bases, with 16 bases remaining between them. Germline assignment: CDR1 WSHSY and CDR2 SAAADI. The CDR3 loop spans 13 amino acids. In DNA, the CDR3 is TGCGCCACCTTAAGCGGGGAGGGTGAAAAACTGTTTTTT. Translation: CATLSGEGEKLFF.

This clonotype was found many times. The rearrangement uses TRBV7-9 and TRBJ2-3; D is perhaps TRBD1 (5 bases). V was pared by 4 bases and J by 10 bases, with 9 bases between. The CDR3 runs 11 residues. Germline V gives CDR1 SEHNR, CDR2 FQNEAQ (reference sequence). For the CDR3, the DNA is TGTGCCAGCAGCTCAGGGAATTCGCAGTATTTT. This encodes CASSSGNSQYF. Using reference TRBV7-9 and TRBJ2-3 for the parts outside the CDR3, the full variable domain is DTGVSQNPRHKITKRGQNVTFRCDPISEHNRLYWYRQTLGQGPEFLTYFQNEAQLEKSRLLSDRFSAERPKGSFSTLEIQRTEQGDSAMYLCASSSGNSQYFGPGTRLTVL.

The chain is built from TRBV7-6 and TRBJ1-4; 7 bases map to TRBD1. This CDR3 is 15 amino acids long. Looked up from germline, CDR1 is SGHVS and CDR2 is FNYEAQ. Trimming removed 3 bases from V and 7 bases from J; junction bases left unmatched: 8. CDR3 sequence reads: CASSFLDRVGEKLFF. The DNA for the CDR3 is TGTGCCAGCAGCTTCCTAGACAGGGTCGGTGAAAAACTGTTTTTT.

This clonotype was detected ten times or more. The CDR3 region has the DNA TGTGCCAGCAGTTGGTTCTCTAGCACAGATACGCAGTATTTT. Translation gives CASSWFSSTDTQYF. The chain recombines TRBV28 with TRBJ2-3; no firm D call. V lost 4 bases and J lost 0, with 8 bases in between. Looked up from germline, CDR1 is MDHEN and CDR2 is SYDVKM. The CDR3 has 14 amino acids.

This clonotype has more than one count but fewer than ten. This may come from a read error, since a much larger clone is one base off. The chain recombines TRBV20-1 with TRBJ2-5, with 11 bases that match TRBD1. Germline assignment: CDR1 DFQATT and CDR2 SNEGSKA (reference sequence). The length of the CDR3 is 15 residues. This CDR3 reads CSANRGQGDQEIQYF. The DNA for the CDR3 is TGCAGTGCTAACCGGGGACAGGGGGACCAAGAGATCCAGTACTTC.

The rearrangement links TRBV28 to TRBJ1-5; unclear D gene. This CDR3 has 17 amino acids. Germline-derived CDR1 and CDR2 are MDHEN and SYDVKM. V was pared by 3 bases and J by 0 bases, with 15 bases between. CDR3 in DNA: TGTGCCAGCAGTTTTCCGCCGGGCTTCTATAGCAATCAGCCCCAGCATTTT. This encodes CASSFPPGFYSNQPQHF. Variable domain in full (rest from reference TRBV28 and TRBJ1-5): DVKVTQSSRYLVKRTGEKVFLECVQDMDHENMFWYRQDPGLGLRLIYFSYDVKMKEKGDIPEGYSVSREKKERFSLILESASTNQTSMYLCASSFPPGFYSNQPQHFGDGTRLSIL.

This clonotype appeared a few times. This rearrangement joins TRBV27 to TRBJ2-7, with no clear D. CDR3 length equals 13 residues. V lost 6 bases and J lost 5, with 14 bases in between. Germline CDR1 and CDR2: MNHEY and SMNVEV (reference sequence). The CDR3 DNA is TGTGCCAGCAGCTCCTCCTCATACAACGAGCAGTACTTC. Translating gives CASSSSSYNEQYF.

In DNA form, the CDR3 reads TGTGCCAGCAGACTAGCGGAGAGCACAGATACGCAGTATTTT. It codes for CASRLAESTDTQYF. The J gene is TRBJ2-3, the V gene TRBV6-1; TRBD2 matches at 8 bases. J lost 0 bases, V lost 6 bases, and 2 bases had no gene match. The CDR3 extends over 14 amino acids. The germline V gene encodes CDR1 MNHNS and CDR2 SASEGT.

Many counts were recorded for this clonotype. V is TRBV18 and J is TRBJ1-5; TRBD1 is a possible D gene (6 bases). V dropped 3 bases and J dropped 4 bases, with 13 bases sitting between them. Germline CDR1 KGHSH, CDR2 LQKENI. This CDR3 spans 15 amino acids. CDR3: CASSPANRENQPQHF. CDR3 sequence (DNA): TGTGCCAGCTCACCGGCGAACAGGGAGAATCAGCCCCAGCATTTT. The full variable domain, with the rest looked up from reference TRBV18 and TRBJ1-5, is NAGVMQNPRHLVRRRGQEARLRCSPMKGHSHVYWYRQLPEEGLKFMVYLQKENIIDESGMPKERFSAEFPKEGPSILRIQQVVRGDSAAYFCASSPANRENQPQHFGDGTRLSIL.

In the case of this clonotype: This could be a read error, since a much larger clone is one nucleotide away. V and J are TRBV7-2 and TRBJ2-7, with 8 bases aligning to TRBD2. The end of the DNA is better explained by TRBJ2-1, so the J call may be wrong. This CDR3 region has 15 residues. The V gene's germline CDR1 is SGHTA and CDR2 FQGNSA. CDR3 sequence reads: CASSQGPSGRSEQFF. CDR3 in DNA: TGTGCCAGCAGCCAGGGCCCAAGCGGGAGATCCGAGCAGTTCTTC.